This is a list of T cell receptor beta chains from one sample in a study of beta chain features in type 1 diabetes. Profiled with immunoSEQ multiplex PCR; TCRdb holds only in-frame clones, not every one. The repertoire holds 500,000 to 650,000 clones, with over 10% as singletons. The material sequenced was naive CD4+ T cells from blood. The receptors were sampled from a man younger than 45 with type 1 diabetes. Both conserved end residues are part of each CDR3. The order of the fields is J gene, V gene, clone size, D gene, CDR3 protein, CDR3 DNA. A D gene is named only where the DNA matches it firmly. Clone size appears in some rows only: once, few, many, or a class for an expanded clone.

J gene: TRBJ2-1
V gene: TRBV11-2
clone size: .
D gene: .
CDR3 protein: CASSLGGVPNEQFF
CDR3 DNA: TGTGCCAGCAGCTTAGGCGGTGTCCCCAATGAGCAGTTCTTC

J gene: TRBJ2-1
V gene: TRBV5-1
clone size: .
D gene: TRBD2
CDR3 protein: CASSFQGLAGGYEQFF
CDR3 DNA: TGCGCCAGCAGCTTCCAAGGACTAGCGGGGGGTTATGAGCAGTTCTTC

J gene: TRBJ2-1
V gene: TRBV9
clone size: few
D gene: .
CDR3 protein: CASSALAGQAKNEQFF
CDR3 DNA: TGTGCCAGCAGCGCGCTGGCTGGGCAGGCTAAGAATGAGCAGTTCTTC

J gene: TRBJ2-3
V gene: TRBV4-3
clone size: few
D gene: TRBD2
CDR3 protein: CASSPGLARTTDTQYF
CDR3 DNA: TGCGCCAGCAGCCCCGGACTAGCGAGGACCACAGATACGCAGTATTTT

J gene: TRBJ2-3
V gene: TRBV27
clone size: .
D gene: .
CDR3 protein: CASRGAVTDTQYF
CDR3 DNA: TGTGCCAGCAGGGGGGCCGTCACAGATACGCAGTATTTT

J gene: TRBJ1-2
V gene: TRBV9
clone size: few
D gene: .
CDR3 protein: CASSQDSYGYTF
CDR3 DNA: TGTGCCAGCAGCCAGGACAGCTATGGCTACACCTTC

J gene: TRBJ1-6
V gene: TRBV19
clone size: few
D gene: .
CDR3 protein: CASSEGGDSPLHF
CDR3 DNA: TGTGCCAGTAGTGAAGGGGGAGATTCACCCCTCCACTTT

J gene: TRBJ1-5
V gene: TRBV6-5
clone size: .
D gene: TRBD1
CDR3 protein: CASSYGGGPNQPQHF
CDR3 DNA: TGTGCCAGCAGTTACGGAGGGGGCCCGAATCAGCCCCAGCATTTT

J gene: TRBJ2-7
V gene: TRBV10-1
clone size: .
D gene: TRBD2
CDR3 protein: CASSESTSGGNEQYF
CDR3 DNA: TGCGCCAGCAGTGAGTCGACTAGCGGGGGAAACGAGCAGTACTTC

J gene: TRBJ2-1
V gene: TRBV28
clone size: .
D gene: TRBD1
CDR3 protein: CASSSGTGWINEQFF
CDR3 DNA: TGTGCCAGCAGTTCCGGGACAGGGTGGATCAATGAGCAGTTCTTC

J gene: TRBJ1-2
V gene: TRBV6-5
clone size: .
D gene: TRBD1
CDR3 protein: CASSRGRQGYGYTF
CDR3 DNA: TGTGCCAGCAGTCGGGGACGACAGGGGTATGGCTACACCTTC

J gene: TRBJ1-4
V gene: TRBV6-6
clone size: .
D gene: .
CDR3 protein: CASSYGEGTNEKLFF
CDR3 DNA: TGTGCCAGCAGTTACGGGGAGGGGACTAATGAAAAACTGTTTTTT

J gene: TRBJ1-6
V gene: TRBV9
clone size: few
D gene: .
CDR3 protein: CASSVEGRRNSPLHF
CDR3 DNA: TGTGCCAGCAGCGTAGAAGGACGGAGGAATTCACCCCTCCACTTT

J gene: TRBJ1-6
V gene: TRBV10-3
clone size: .
D gene: .
CDR3 protein: CAIRQGERGDNSPLHF
CDR3 DNA: TGTGCCATCAGGCAGGGAGAGAGGGGGGACAATTCACCCCTCCACTTT

J gene: TRBJ2-1
V gene: TRBV2
clone size: .
D gene: .
CDR3 protein: CASSEALGINEQFF
CDR3 DNA: TGTGCCAGCAGTGAAGCGCTGGGGATAAATGAGCAGTTCTTC

J gene: TRBJ1-2
V gene: TRBV30
clone size: .
D gene: .
CDR3 protein: CAWSPTNYGYTF
CDR3 DNA: TGTGCCTGGAGTCCAACTAACTATGGCTACACCTTC

J gene: TRBJ2-7
V gene: TRBV7-9
clone size: .
D gene: .
CDR3 protein: CASSLGLSSYEQYF
CDR3 DNA: TGTGCCAGCAGCTTGGGACTGAGCTCCTACGAGCAGTACTTC

J gene: TRBJ1-1
V gene: TRBV13
clone size: .
D gene: .
CDR3 protein: CASSLGGGNTEAFF
CDR3 DNA: TGTGCCAGCAGCTTGGGGGGTGGGAACACTGAAGCTTTCTTT

J gene: TRBJ2-7
V gene: TRBV7-2
clone size: few
D gene: TRBD2
CDR3 protein: CASSLQGAGEQYF
CDR3 DNA: TGTGCCAGCAGCTTACAGGGAGCGGGGGAGCAGTACTTC

J gene: TRBJ2-3
V gene: TRBV7-2
clone size: .
D gene: .
CDR3 protein: CASSLYASTDTQYF
CDR3 DNA: TGTGCCAGCAGCTTATACGCAAGCACAGATACGCAGTATTTT

J gene: TRBJ1-4
V gene: TRBV6-6
clone size: .
D gene: .
CDR3 protein: CASSRDQGNEKLFF
CDR3 DNA: TGTGCCAGCAGCCGGGACCAGGGTAATGAAAAACTGTTTTTT

J gene: TRBJ1-5
V gene: TRBV7-9
clone size: .
D gene: .
CDR3 protein: CASSSGRGPQHF
CDR3 DNA: TGTGCCAGCAGCTCCGGCCGGGGACCCCAGCATTTT

J gene: TRBJ2-7
V gene: TRBV11-3
clone size: .
D gene: TRBD1
CDR3 protein: CASSSGRDRGNEQYF
CDR3 DNA: TGTGCCAGCAGCTCCGGCCGGGACAGGGGTAACGAGCAGTACTTC

J gene: TRBJ1-1
V gene: TRBV7-9
clone size: .
D gene: .
CDR3 protein: CASSFIGRGTEAFF
CDR3 DNA: TGTGCCAGCAGCTTTATAGGGCGAGGCACTGAAGCTTTCTTT

J gene: TRBJ1-4
V gene: TRBV9
clone size: .
D gene: TRBD1
CDR3 protein: CASSRDRGNEKLFF
CDR3 DNA: TGTGCCAGCAGCAGGGACAGGGGAAATGAAAAACTGTTTTTT

J gene: TRBJ2-1
V gene: TRBV28
clone size: .
D gene: .
CDR3 protein: CASSSPLKGVNEQFF
CDR3 DNA: TGTGCCAGCAGTTCCCCCTTGAAGGGTGTCAATGAGCAGTTCTTC

J gene: TRBJ1-1
V gene: TRBV9
clone size: .
D gene: .
CDR3 protein: CASSPSSGTEAFF
CDR3 DNA: TGTGCCAGCAGCCCCTCGTCCGGGACTGAAGCTTTCTTT

J gene: TRBJ2-5
V gene: TRBV6-5
clone size: .
D gene: .
CDR3 protein: CASSYNFQGLGETQYF
CDR3 DNA: TGTGCCAGCAGTTACAACTTCCAGGGTCTGGGTGAGACCCAGTACTTC

J gene: TRBJ1-6
V gene: TRBV30
clone size: .
D gene: .
CDR3 protein: CAWSLLTGGKSPLHF
CDR3 DNA: TGTGCCTGGAGTCTGCTGACAGGAGGAAAATCACCCCTCCACTTT

J gene: TRBJ2-2
V gene: TRBV7-2
clone size: few
D gene: .
CDR3 protein: CASSLVGAGELFF
CDR3 DNA: TGTGCCAGCAGCTTAGTTGGAGCCGGGGAGCTGTTTTTT

J gene: TRBJ1-5
V gene: TRBV12-5
clone size: .
D gene: .
CDR3 protein: CASGHNQPQHF
CDR3 DNA: TGTGCTAGTGGCCATAATCAGCCCCAGCATTTT

J gene: TRBJ2-2
V gene: TRBV4-2
clone size: few
D gene: .
CDR3 protein: CASSQSPGQPGELFF
CDR3 DNA: TGTGCCAGCAGCCAATCACCGGGACAACCCGGGGAGCTGTTTTTT

J gene: TRBJ2-7
V gene: TRBV6-5
clone size: .
D gene: TRBD2
CDR3 protein: CASSYGTSGGEQYF
CDR3 DNA: TGTGCCAGCAGTTATGGGACTAGCGGGGGGGAGCAGTACTTC

J gene: TRBJ2-3
V gene: TRBV5-4
clone size: few
D gene: .
CDR3 protein: CASSGGRGGSWGDTQYF
CDR3 DNA: TGTGCCAGCAGCGGTGGGAGAGGTGGGTCCTGGGGAGATACGCAGTATTTT

J gene: TRBJ1-1
V gene: TRBV9
clone size: few
D gene: .
CDR3 protein: CASSAAGQGRTEAFF
CDR3 DNA: TGTGCCAGCAGCGCGGCGGGGCAGGGCAGAACTGAAGCTTTCTTT

J gene: TRBJ1-2
V gene: TRBV6-6
clone size: .
D gene: .
CDR3 protein: CASSYARDAGYTF
CDR3 DNA: TGTGCCAGCAGTTACGCCCGGGATGCTGGCTACACCTTC

J gene: TRBJ2-2
V gene: TRBV27
clone size: .
D gene: .
CDR3 protein: CASSSSGFNTGELFF
CDR3 DNA: TGTGCCAGCAGTTCATCAGGGTTTAACACCGGGGAGCTGTTTTTT

J gene: TRBJ2-3
V gene: TRBV9
clone size: few
D gene: .
CDR3 protein: CASSPHAGTVTDTQYF
CDR3 DNA: TGTGCCAGCAGCCCCCACGCGGGGACGGTCACAGATACGCAGTATTTT

J gene: TRBJ1-4
V gene: TRBV27
clone size: .
D gene: TRBD1
CDR3 protein: CASRSGTANEKLFF
CDR3 DNA: TGTGCCAGCCGGTCCGGGACAGCTAATGAAAAACTGTTTTTT

J gene: TRBJ2-5
V gene: TRBV9
clone size: .
D gene: .
CDR3 protein: CASSPGETQYF
CDR3 DNA: TGTGCCAGCAGCCCCGGAGAGACCCAGTACTTC

J gene: TRBJ2-1
V gene: TRBV14
clone size: .
D gene: .
CDR3 protein: CASSHRGSSSYNEQFF
CDR3 DNA: TGTGCCAGCAGCCACCGGGGGTCGAGCTCCTACAATGAGCAGTTCTTC

J gene: TRBJ2-3
V gene: TRBV6-6
clone size: few
D gene: .
CDR3 protein: CASSRHTDTQYF
CDR3 DNA: TGTGCCAGCAGTCGCCACACAGATACGCAGTATTTT